Sequencing of this T cell receptor beta chain was carried out in a study of blood T cells in healthy people across ages. To note about this clonotype: Its matching antigen is unknown.

This CDR3 is built from 14 residues. Trimming removed 1 base from V and 6 bases from J; junction bases left unmatched: 4. In germline, CDR1 is LNHNV, CDR2 YYDKDF (reference sequence). Using a J-beta primer mix together with a sample-barcoded 5' primer, a second PCR was run for about 6 to 11 cycles. TCRdb re-derived calls from the 5' RACE reads in MiXCR, one entry per CDR3 protein. The sample includes roughly 1,300,000 distinct CDR3 sequences, approximately 60% of them seen just once. Overall study findings and caveats: A strong correlation was found between TCR beta diversity and the percentage of naive T cells. Aged donors had fewer naive CD4+ cells and lower diversity than long-lived donors.

This TCR came from a man in his late teens or twenties in good health. Sequenced input: blood. The chain is built from TRBV15 and TRBJ2-3; 7 bases are a match to TRBD2. The CDR3 DNA sequence: TGTGCCACCAGCAGAGGCGGGGGAGTGGATACGCAGTATTTT. It yields the protein CATSRGGGVDTQYF.